The entry that follows covers one TCR beta chain sequence. Its recognized antigen is unknown. This sample was sequenced with an Illumina HiSeq 2000. TCR beta cDNA libraries were made by 5'RACE template switching that added a universal primer site and unique molecular identifiers. cDNA synthesis was primed from the TCR beta constant segment and was followed by two successive PCR amplification steps. For the original study's pipeline: Reads were demultiplexed and grouped by UMI with MIGEC, and clonotypes were assembled and quantified with MiTCR. To exclude erroneous sequences, only TCR cDNA sequences supported by at least two reads were retained. Downstream repertoire analysis used the tcR package, and clonotypes were matched across fractions by CDR3 nucleotide sequence plus V segment. VDJmatch was used to annotate antigen specificity against VDJdb, with one amino acid substitution in CDR3 permitted. Through TCRdb reprocessing, the reads give one entry per CDR3 protein sequence; DNA is omitted. The authors' filters were not applied to this entry. This sample's table lists 300,000 to 450,000 distinct CDR3 sequences. 4% to 6.5% of the sample is taken by the ten largest.

HCMV-specific IgG was detected in serum with a commercial ELISA kit to determine HCMV serostatus. Peripheral blood mononuclear cells were isolated from blood by Ficoll density gradient centrifugation. This record belongs to a study of T cells expressing NK-cell markers (dated by TCRdb to the early 2020s). With respect to the entire study: TCR beta-chain repertoires were profiled in sorted CD3+CD56+NKG2C+, CD3+CD56+NKG2C- and CD3+CD56-NKG2C+ T-cell subsets from about 8 donors. Of the eight sequenced donors, seven were found to be HCMV-seropositive and one was found to be HCMV-seronegative. Sequencing of the libraries produced 2 x 150 bp reads on Illumina HiSeq 2000/2500, MiSeq or NextSeq. The study sequenced eight donors, all healthy volunteers chosen at random: three men and five women.

The CDR3, cysteine through phenylalanine, is 16 amino acids long. No DNA is listed. Sequences MDHEN (CDR1) and SYDVKM (CDR2) are obtained from the germline V gene. Summary of the overall study and its limitations: Those dominant clonotypes were again the most abundant among CD3+CD56-NKG2C+ cells in a handful of donors, at about 25-65%. In several donors, the dominant CD3+CD56+NKG2C+ clonotypes were among the top 10 CD8+ clonotypes and accounted for 1.0-7.0% of CD8+ T cells. Whether the expanded NKG2C-expressing T cell clones were specific for HCMV antigens was left unclear.

The sequence joins TRBV28 to TRBJ2-1; lacking DNA, the TRBD1 call made by TCRdb goes unchecked. The clonotype was recovered from a man aged 18 to 69 in good health. Sequenced input: blood T cells: a sorted CD56 or NKG2C T cell subset, CD4+ or CD8+ T cells, or bulk PBMC T cells (not recorded which). For the CDR3, the sequence is CASRETAAPAYNEQFF.